Below, one TCR beta chain is given with its context. This sample is part of a study of OX40 agonist ivuxolimab in advanced cancers. The CDR3 length is 16 residues. Germline CDR1 reads LGHNA; CDR2 reads YSLEER. J was trimmed by 8 bases and V by 1 base; bases with no gene match: 6. Here immunoSEQ multiplex PCR was the method, and the copy in TCRdb shows in-frame clones only, minus some. The repertoire has some 80,000 clones, 70% to 90% of them found once; the top ten carry 0.3% to 0.45%. The sample consisted of CD4+ or CD8+ T cells sorted from blood, taken in a trial of the OX40 agonist ivuxolimab. The J gene is TRBJ2-1, the V gene TRBV4-3, with TRBD2 matching 12 bases. The clonotype originates from an adult with an advanced solid tumor such as melanoma, head and neck, liver or kidney cancer. CDR3 protein: CASSQGLAGGLHEQFF. CDR3 nucleotide sequence: TGCGCCAGCAGCCAAGGGCTAGCGGGAGGGCTCCATGAGCAGTTCTTC.